Following are 32 T cell receptor beta chains from one sample sequenced in a study of PD-1 blockade in classical Hodgkin lymphoma. Using immunoSEQ multiplex PCR, the repertoire was profiled, and TCRdb retains in-frame clones only, with some absent. This table holds 8,000 to 9,000 clones, about 80% found once. Each of the patients experienced relapse following autologous stem cell transplantation, and their brentuximab vedotin exposure differed. Thawed PBMCs yielded CD4+ T cells through magnetic negative selection. The sequencing here drew on CD4+ T cells from blood, taken at baseline. These receptors were obtained from a human donor with classical Hodgkin lymphoma.

The rearrangement uses TRBV19 and TRBJ1-1, with 8 positions matching TRBD1. J was trimmed by 0 bases and V by 5 bases; bases with no gene match: 8. Germline V CDR1 and CDR2: LNHDA, SQIVND (reference sequence). This CDR3 has 16 residues. CDR3 residues: CASSQRTGFMNTEAFF. CDR3 DNA: TGTGCCAGTAGTCAAAGGACAGGGTTCATGAACACTGAAGCTTTCTTT.

The rearrangement uses TRBV5-4 and TRBJ2-7; D gene unclear. Germline values: CDR1 SGHNT, CDR2 YYREEE (reference sequence). The CDR3 is 11 amino acids. Trimming took off 2 bases at V and 7 bases at J, with 7 bases between the two ends. Here the CDR3 reads CASSFGAEQYF. DNA for the CDR3: TGTGCCAGCAGCTTTGGTGCTGAGCAGTACTTC.

The chain couples TRBV6-1 to TRBJ1-1; perhaps TRBD1 as D (6 bases). Germline V CDR1 and CDR2: MNHNS, SASEGT. V was shortened by 5 bases and J by 3 bases, with 10 bases between the two germline ends. The CDR3 loop spans 13 amino acids. CDR3 sequence: CASSKSGDTEAFF. DNA of the CDR3: TGTGCCAGCAGTAAATCAGGGGACACTGAAGCTTTCTTT.

With regard to this clone: A read error may account for a junction end that differs from germline. The V gene is TRBV6-5, the J gene TRBJ2-5; 7 nucleotides align to TRBD1. Germline V gene data show CDR1 as MNHEY and CDR2 as SVGAGI. The CDR3 consists of 11 residues. CDR3 nucleotides: TGTGCCAGCAGTTCGGGGACAGCTTTTCACTTC. Protein sequence: CASSSGTAFHF.

V and J are TRBV28 and TRBJ2-3; D is possibly TRBD1 (6 bases). From germline, CDR1 is MDHEN and CDR2 SYDVKM. Trimming took 3 bases from V and 3 from J, leaving 13 bases between them. The CDR3 runs to 15 residues. CDR3 in amino acids: CASSFLQGETDTQYF. The CDR3 coding sequence is TGTGCCAGCAGTTTTTTACAGGGTGAAACAGATACGCAGTATTTT.

The chain couples TRBV6-1 to TRBJ2-2; TRBD2 matches at 10 bases. Germline V CDR1 and CDR2: MNHNS, SASEGT. CDR3 length: 15 residues. Trimming removed 7 bases from V and 1 base from J; junction bases left unmatched: 3. The CDR3 here is CASTRLAGNTGELFF. The DNA for the CDR3 is TGTGCCAGCACTAGACTAGCGGGGAACACCGGGGAGCTGTTTTTT.

V and J are TRBV7-6 and TRBJ2-7, with D tentatively TRBD2 (6 bases). Germline CDR1 and CDR2: SGHVS and FNYEAQ. Trimming removed 1 base from V and 5 bases from J, with 12 bases in between. The CDR3 spans 14 residues. In DNA, the CDR3 is TGTGCCAGCAGCTTAGATCGGGGGACCAACGAGCAGTACTTC. As protein: CASSLDRGTNEQYF. Filled out from reference TRBV7-6 and TRBJ2-7, the complete variable domain reads GAGVSQSPRYKVTKRGQDVALRCDPISGHVSLYWYRQALGQGPEFLTYFNYEAQQDKSGLPNDRFSAERPEGSISTLTIQRTEQRDSAMYRCASSLDRGTNEQYFGPGTRLTVT.

This clone has just one count. This rearrangement joins TRBV19 to TRBJ2-2; tentatively, D is TRBD2 (5 bases). V was shortened by 3 bases and J by 7 bases, with 12 bases between the two germline ends. This CDR3 spans 14 amino acids. The germline V gene has CDR1 LNHDA and CDR2 SQIVND (reference sequence). CDR3 coding DNA: TGTGCCAGTAGTATTCCGGGGAAATACGGGGAGCTGTTTTTT. It is translated as CASSIPGKYGELFF. The variable domain in full, with the rest retrieved from reference TRBV19 and TRBJ2-2, is DGGITQSPKYLFRKEGQNVTLSCEQNLNHDAMYWYRQDPGQGLRLIYYSQIVNDFQKGDIAEGYSVSREKKESFPLTVTSAQKNPTAFYLCASSIPGKYGELFFGEGSRLTVL.

The rearrangement joins TRBV7-7 to TRBJ2-7, with TRBD1 matching 9 bases. This CDR3 is 13 amino acids long. J gave up 6 bases and V 4 bases, and 4 bases lay outside the gene matches. CDR1 SSHAT and CDR2 FNYEAQ come from the germline V gene (reference sequence). CDR3 nucleotides: TGTGCCAGCAGCTCCACAGGGGGCGGCGAGCAGTACTTC. Residues: CASSSTGGGEQYF.

The chain uses TRBV6-6 and TRBJ2-2, with D uncertain. CDR1 is MNHNY, CDR2 SVGAGI, per germline (reference sequence). The germline V and J ends were trimmed by 2 bases and 2 bases, with 6 bases remaining between them. The CDR3 loop spans 14 amino acids. CDR3 DNA: TGTGCCAGCAGTTACCGGATCAACACCGGGGAGCTGTTTTTT. Encoded protein: CASSYRINTGELFF.

This chain connects TRBV6-6 to TRBJ2-1, with 10 bases that match TRBD2. The CDR3 is 13 amino acids. J gave up 12 bases and V 2 bases, and 4 bases lay outside the gene matches. CDR1 and CDR2 (germline): MNHNY, SVGAGI (reference sequence). This CDR3 is CASSYLAGARQFF. CDR3 coding DNA: TGTGCCAGCAGTTACCTAGCGGGAGCCCGGCAGTTCTTC.

CDR3 loop: CASSPAEKSEQYF. The CDR3 DNA follows: TGTGCCAGCTCACCAGCCGAAAAATCCGAGCAGTACTTC. The J gene is TRBJ2-7, the V gene TRBV18; D remains ambiguous. V gave up 2 bases and J gave up 6 bases, with 11 bases separating them. The CDR3 spans 13 residues. Germline CDR1 KGHSH, CDR2 LQKENI.

This clone was found a few times. This chain joins TRBV2 and TRBJ2-1; D gene uncertain. Germline V gene data show CDR1 as SNHLY and CDR2 as FYNNEI. CDR3 length equals 13 residues. Trimming took off 3 bases at V and 8 bases at J, with 11 bases between the two ends. CDR3 region: CASSEIAKDEQFF. DNA of the CDR3: TGTGCCAGCAGTGAGATAGCCAAAGATGAGCAGTTCTTC.

The rearrangement uses TRBV6-6 and TRBJ1-1; unclear D gene. The germline CDR1 and CDR2 sequences are MNHNY and SVGAGI (reference sequence). Trimming cost V 7 bases and J 6 bases, with 9 bases left between them. The length of the CDR3 is 11 residues. CDR3 coding DNA: TGTGCCAGCAACCGGAGGGCTGAAGCTTTCTTT. Translated, it gives CASNRRAEAFF.

V is TRBV5-1 and J is TRBJ2-3; TRBD1 is a possible D gene (6 bases). Germline V gene data show CDR1 as SGHRS and CDR2 as YFSETQ. This CDR3 comprises 16 residues. V was clipped by 4 bases and J by 5 bases, with 20 bases between them. CDR3 nucleotide sequence: TGCGCCAGCAGCCCAGGGACAATCCAATTATTAGATACGCAGTATTTT. Translated, it gives CASSPGTIQLLDTQYF.

V usage is TRBV18 and J usage is TRBJ1-1, with D tentatively TRBD1 (5 bases). In germline, CDR1 is KGHSH, CDR2 LQKENI. The length of the CDR3 is 15 residues. Trimming left V 3 bases short and J 1 base short, with 12 bases between. The CDR3 sequence: CASSPLQGRNTEAFF. CDR3 nucleotides: TGTGCCAGCTCACCCCTGCAGGGACGGAACACTGAAGCTTTCTTT.

V and J are TRBV10-3 and TRBJ1-4; tentative D call: TRBD1 (6 bases). Trimming removed 5 bases at V and 8 bases at J, with 15 bases between. The length of the CDR3 is 14 residues. CDR1 is ENHRY and CDR2 is SYGVKD in the germline V gene. CDR3 DNA sequence: TGTGCCATCAGTAATTCCGGGACACAAGAAAAACTGTTTTTT. Encoded protein: CAISNSGTQEKLFF.

The DNA of the CDR3 is TGTGCCAGCAGCTCCCCGTCCGGGACAGGAAGCGGAGAGACCCAGTACTTC. As protein: CASSSPSGTGSGETQYF. The gene calls are TRBV11-2 and TRBJ2-5, with TRBD1 matching over 8 bases. The V segment lost 4 bases and the J segment 4 bases; nucleotides outside the gene matches: 14. CDR3 length equals 17 residues. CDR1 SGHAT and CDR2 FQNNGV come from the germline V gene.

This clone was counted only a few times. The V gene is TRBV15, the J gene TRBJ1-5, with D possibly being TRBD1 (6 bases). This CDR3 contains 16 residues. Germline lookup yields CDR1 LNHNV and CDR2 YYDKDF (reference sequence). V lost 3 bases and J lost 11, with 23 bases in between. CDR3 coding DNA: TGTGCCACCAGCAGGAACAGGGTAAGTCCCGCCAGGGCCCAGCATTTT. Translated: CATSRNRVSPARAQHF.

This clone was detected only once. J is TRBJ2-7 and V is TRBV6-5; TRBD1 aligns across 7 bases. In germline, CDR1 is MNHEY, CDR2 SVGAGI. The CDR3 loop spans 16 amino acids. Trimming removed 0 bases from V and 2 bases from J; junction bases left unmatched: 7. The CDR3 region has the DNA TGTGCCAGCAGTTACTCAATAACAGGGGATCCCTACGAGCAGTACTTC. As protein: CASSYSITGDPYEQYF.

J is TRBJ2-1 and V is TRBV6-1, with 7 bases matching TRBD2. The CDR3 sequence is 13 residues long. V lost 6 bases to trimming and J lost 8 bases; unmatched junction nucleotides: 7. Germline V gene lookup returns CDR1 MNHNS and CDR2 SASEGT. This chain's CDR3 is CASRKAGSYEQFF. The CDR3 nucleotides are TGTGCCAGCAGGAAAGCGGGATCCTATGAGCAGTTCTTC.

The rearrangement uses TRBV5-4 and TRBJ2-3, with 12 bases matching TRBD2. This CDR3 has 16 amino acids. V gave up 4 bases and J gave up 4 bases; unmatched junction bases: 7. Germline V CDR1 and CDR2: SGHNT, YYREEE (reference sequence). The DNA of the CDR3 is TGTGCCAGCAGCCCCCGACTAGCGGGAGTGGCAGATACGCAGTATTTT. It translates to CASSPRLAGVADTQYF.

J is TRBJ1-5 and V is TRBV18, with D unclear. In germline, CDR1 is KGHSH, CDR2 LQKENI. V was shortened by 6 bases and J by 1 base, with 13 bases between the two germline ends. CDR3 size: 15 residues. CDR3 nucleotide sequence: TGTGCCAGCTCCCCCGGACTGGGAAGCAATCAGCCCCAGCATTTT. Translated: CASSPGLGSNQPQHF. Filled out from reference TRBV18 and TRBJ1-5, the complete variable domain reads NAGVMQNPRHLVRRRGQEARLRCSPMKGHSHVYWYRQLPEEGLKFMVYLQKENIIDESGMPKERFSAEFPKEGPSILRIQQVVRGDSAAYFCASSPGLGSNQPQHFGDGTRLSIL.

The chain joins TRBV6-6 to TRBJ2-7; D gene uncertain. The germline CDR1 and CDR2 sequences are MNHNY and SVGAGI (reference sequence). V was trimmed by 5 bases and J by 3 bases, leaving 5 bases between them. The CDR3 consists of 11 residues. CDR3 coding DNA: TGTGCCAGCAGTACTCTCTACGAGCAGTACTTC. Translating gives CASSTLYEQYF.

This chain uses TRBV11-1 with TRBJ2-1; the match to TRBD2 covers 12 bases. The CDR3 contains 15 residues. Germline V gives CDR1 SGHAT, CDR2 FQDESV (reference sequence). J was trimmed by 5 bases and V by 4 bases; bases with no gene match: 3. The CDR3 DNA sequence: TGTGCCAGCAGCTCACGACTAGCGGGAGACAATGAGCAGTTCTTC. Its translation: CASSSRLAGDNEQFF.

V usage is TRBV7-9 and J usage is TRBJ1-1, with TRBD1 as a possible D gene (5 bases). Trimming pared 6 bases from V and 0 bases from J, leaving 14 bases between. Germline CDR1 is SEHNR and CDR2 is FQNEAQ (reference sequence). This CDR3 has 15 amino acids. The CDR3, as DNA: TGTGCCAGCAGTTTTCCAGGGTACCTGAACACTGAAGCTTTCTTT. Translation gives CASSFPGYLNTEAFF.

This clone showed up just once. The chain combines TRBV6-6 with TRBJ2-7; the match to TRBD1 covers 8 bases. V was pared by 8 bases and J by 2 bases, with 5 bases of the junction left unmatched. The CDR3 is 13 amino acids. CDR1 is MNHNY and CDR2 is SVGAGI in the germline V gene (reference sequence). CDR3 protein: CASGDRRTYEQYF. CDR3 DNA sequence: TGTGCCAGCGGGGACAGGCGCACCTACGAGCAGTACTTC.

The J gene is TRBJ1-2, the V gene TRBV19; 9 nucleotides match TRBD1. The germline V gene encodes CDR1 LNHDA and CDR2 SQIVND (reference sequence). With 6 bases clipped from V and 8 bases from J, the junction kept 7 bases outside the gene matches. The CDR3 length is 13 residues. CDR3 sequence reads: CASSPGQGNGYTF. The CDR3 bases are TGTGCCAGTAGCCCGGGACAGGGAAACGGCTACACCTTC.

The chain is built from TRBV5-6 and TRBJ1-1, with D possibly TRBD1 on 6 matching bases. V was cut by 4 bases and J by 0 bases, with 19 bases left in between. The germline V gene has CDR1 SGHDT and CDR2 YYEEEE. This CDR3 is 17 amino acids long. In DNA, the CDR3 is TGTGCCAGCAGCCCGGCTGGTGGGGGCGCGGTGAACACTGAAGCTTTCTTT. Its protein is CASSPAGGGAVNTEAFF. Using reference TRBV5-6 and TRBJ1-1 for the parts outside the CDR3, the full variable domain is DAGVTQSPTHLIKTRGQQVTLRCSPKSGHDTVSWYQQALGQGPQFIFQYYEEEERQRGNFPDRFSGHQFPNYSSELNVNALLLGDSALYLCASSPAGGGAVNTEAFFGQGTRLTVV.

This chain uses TRBV29-1 with TRBJ2-3, with D possibly matching TRBD2 (6 bases). CDR1 is SQVTM and CDR2 is ANQGSEA in the germline V gene. The CDR3 spans 13 residues. Deletions cut 5 bases from V and 2 bases from J, with 11 bases between. CDR3 coding DNA: TGCAGCGTTAGGAGGGACTCCACAGATACGCAGTATTTT. This sequence encodes CSVRRDSTDTQYF.

J is TRBJ1-2 and V is TRBV28; unclear D gene. Trimming cost V 5 bases and J 2 bases, with 18 bases left between them. The CDR3 contains 16 residues. Germline assignment: CDR1 MDHEN and CDR2 SYDVKM. The CDR3 spells CASSPSPKATNYGYTF. The CDR3 region has the DNA TGTGCCAGCAGTCCCTCCCCCAAGGCGACAAACTATGGCTACACCTTC.

The rearrangement links TRBV28 to TRBJ1-4; TRBD1 matches 8 bases. From germline, CDR1 is MDHEN and CDR2 SYDVKM. The V and J ends lost 6 bases and 3 bases, in that order; junction bases with no gene match: 6. The CDR3 covers 15 residues. The CDR3 bases are TGTGCCAGCAGGCGACAGGGGTATCCTAATGAAAAACTGTTTTTT. This translates into CASRRQGYPNEKLFF.